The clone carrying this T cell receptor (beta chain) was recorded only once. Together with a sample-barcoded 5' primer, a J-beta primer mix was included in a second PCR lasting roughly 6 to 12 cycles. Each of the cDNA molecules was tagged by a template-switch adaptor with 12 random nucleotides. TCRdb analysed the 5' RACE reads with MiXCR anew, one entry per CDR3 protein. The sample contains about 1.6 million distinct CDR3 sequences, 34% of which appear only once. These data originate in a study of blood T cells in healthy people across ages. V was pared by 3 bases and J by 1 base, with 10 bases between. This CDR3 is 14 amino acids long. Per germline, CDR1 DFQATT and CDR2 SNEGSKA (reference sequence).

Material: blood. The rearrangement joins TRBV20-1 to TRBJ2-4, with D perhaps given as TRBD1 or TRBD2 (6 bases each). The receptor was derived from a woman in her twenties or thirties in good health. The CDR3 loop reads CSARGAGAKNIQYF. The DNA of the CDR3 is TGCAGTGCTAGGGGGGCGGGGGCCAAAAACATTCAGTACTTC.